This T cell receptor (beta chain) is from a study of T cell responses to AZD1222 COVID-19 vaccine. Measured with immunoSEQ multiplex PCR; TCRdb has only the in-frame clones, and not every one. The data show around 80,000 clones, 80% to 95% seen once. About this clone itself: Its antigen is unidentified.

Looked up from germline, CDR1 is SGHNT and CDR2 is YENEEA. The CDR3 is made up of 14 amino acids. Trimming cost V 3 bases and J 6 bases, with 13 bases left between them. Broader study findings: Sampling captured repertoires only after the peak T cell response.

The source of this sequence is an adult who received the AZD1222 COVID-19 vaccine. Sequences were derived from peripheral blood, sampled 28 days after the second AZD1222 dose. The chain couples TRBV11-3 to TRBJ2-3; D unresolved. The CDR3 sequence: CASSFSSDGDTQYF. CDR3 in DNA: TGTGCCAGCAGCTTCTCGTCCGATGGGGATACGCAGTATTTT.